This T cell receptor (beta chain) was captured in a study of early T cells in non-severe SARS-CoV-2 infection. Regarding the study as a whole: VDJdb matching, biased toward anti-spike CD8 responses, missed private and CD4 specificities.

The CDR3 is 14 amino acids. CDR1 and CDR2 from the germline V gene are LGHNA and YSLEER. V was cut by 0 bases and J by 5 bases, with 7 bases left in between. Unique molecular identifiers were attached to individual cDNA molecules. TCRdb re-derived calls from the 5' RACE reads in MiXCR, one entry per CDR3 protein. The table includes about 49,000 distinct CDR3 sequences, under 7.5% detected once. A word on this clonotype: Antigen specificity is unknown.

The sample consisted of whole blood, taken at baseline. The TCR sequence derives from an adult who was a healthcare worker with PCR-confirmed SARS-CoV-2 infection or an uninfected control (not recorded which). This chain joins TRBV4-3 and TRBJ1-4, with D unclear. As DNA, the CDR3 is TGCGCCAGCAGCCAAGAATTAGGGAATGAAAAACTGTTTTTT. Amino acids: CASSQELGNEKLFF.